What follows are 2 T cell receptor beta chains derived from one specimen sequenced in a study of T cell responses to AZD1222 COVID-19 vaccine. Method: immunoSEQ multiplex PCR; TCRdb's copy keeps in-frame clones and lacks some. This sample has roughly 99,000 clones; more than 70% occur once, and the top ten carry approximately 7%. The source was peripheral blood, collected on day 0 of AZD1222 vaccination. Receptors originate from an adult in good health.

The chain uses TRBV3-1 (or the pseudogene TRBV3-2) and TRBJ1-5; 7 bases fit TRBD1. Losses at the gene ends were 2 bases for V and 6 bases for J; bases not matched to a gene: 7. The CDR3 spans 15 residues. Germline V lookup: CDR1 LGHDT, CDR2 YNNKEL (reference sequence). The CDR3: CASSQRGGGGQPQHF. The CDR3 DNA reads TGTGCCAGCAGCCAAAGAGGGGGCGGGGGTCAGCCCCAGCATTTT.

In this sample, this clone turned up once. The CDR3 here is CASSAPPGQADQPQHF. Written as DNA, the CDR3 is TGTGCCAGCAGTGCCCCACCGGGACAGGCCGATCAGCCCCAGCATTTT. V is TRBV6-2 or TRBV6-3 and J is TRBJ1-5; 8 nucleotides agree with TRBD1. CDR3 length: 16 amino acids. V was clipped by 5 bases and J by 5 bases; unmatched bases: 11. Germline V lookup: CDR1 MNHEY, CDR2 SVGEGT.